These 17 T cell receptor beta chains were all obtained from the same sample, sequenced in a study of regulatory T cells in long-lasting Graves disease. The time point: persistent/refractory GD, antithyroid drugs over 5 years with positive TRAb. Researchers made the TCR library from RNA that was extracted from PBMCs. Construction of TCR beta libraries relied on iRepertoire HTBI primers and on Arm-PCR targeting CDR3 regions. Using its own MiXCR run on the multiplex PCR reads, TCRdb lists one record per CDR3 protein. The sample consists of about 470,000 distinct CDR3 sequences, 20% to 25% of them appearing once. Sequenced material: peripheral blood mononuclear cells (PBMCs), taken when the disease was refractory, from a patient treated with antithyroid drugs. The receptors stem from a female donor with Graves disease.

V and J are TRBV20-1 and TRBJ1-1; D remains unclear. V lost 6 bases and J lost 10, with 18 bases in between. This CDR3 is 12 amino acids long. CDR1 is DFQATT and CDR2 is SNEGSKA in the germline V gene (reference sequence). In nucleotides, the CDR3 is TGCAGTGCGGGCCCTTCATCAAATGGAGCTTTCTTT. This sequence encodes CSAGPSSNGAFF.

This clonotype came up many times. The CDR3 protein is CAISEYRDRGRLDQPQHF. CDR3 in DNA: TGTGCCATCTCAGAATACCGGGACAGGGGGCGATTGGATCAGCCCCAGCATTTT. J is TRBJ1-5 and V is TRBV28; 12 bases line up with TRBD1. J gave up 5 bases and V 10 bases, and 18 bases lay outside the gene matches. CDR1 is MDHEN, CDR2 SYDVKM, per germline. The CDR3 is 18 residues long.

This clonotype was seen many times. V usage is TRBV6-1 and J usage is TRBJ2-5; TRBD1 aligns across 8 bases. Germline CDR1 MNHNS, CDR2 SASEGT. Trimming cost V 4 bases and J 4 bases; bases outside gene matches: 5. CDR3 length: 14 residues. CDR3 nucleotide sequence: TGTGCCAGCAGTGCGCAGGGGGCTCGAGAGACCCAGTACTTC. Protein: CASSAQGARETQYF.

The sample holds one count of this clonotype. This chain uses TRBV9 with TRBJ1-5, with D possibly TRBD1 on 6 matching bases. CDR1 and CDR2 from the germline V gene are SGDLS and YYNGEE. CDR3 length equals 14 residues. V was pared by 0 bases and J by 7 bases, with 11 bases between. CDR3 nucleotides: TGTGCCAGCAGCGTAGAGGGGGAAGGGCAGCCCCAGCATTTT. Encoded protein: CASSVEGEGQPQHF.

The chain is built from TRBV19 and TRBJ2-6; D is possibly TRBD2 (5 bases). Per the germline V gene, CDR1 is LNHDA and CDR2 is SQIVND (reference sequence). This CDR3 is built from 16 residues. The V gene lost 3 bases and the J gene lost 1 base, with 10 bases spanning the gap. CDR3 nucleotides: TGTGCCAGTAGTATTCATCGGGGATCTGGGGCCAACGTCCTGACTTTC. This sequence encodes CASSIHRGSGANVLTF.

This clonotype was seen repeatedly, ten times or more. The V and J genes are TRBV12-3 or TRBV12-4 and TRBJ2-5, with a tentative D call TRBD1 (6 bases). Trimming cost V 6 bases and J 9 bases, with 11 bases left between them. This CDR3 is 11 amino acids long. The CDR3 sequence is CASSLAGAQYF. The CDR3 DNA is TGTGCCAGCAGCTTGGCAGGGGCCCAGTACTTC.

This clonotype appeared many times. The rearrangement links TRBV30 to TRBJ1-2; D unclear. CDR3 length: 12 residues. Germline V gene sequence: CDR1 GTSNPN, CDR2 SVGIG (reference sequence). V was clipped by 4 bases and J by 2 bases, with 8 bases between them. DNA of the CDR3: TGTGCCTGGAAGGTCGGGAACTATGGCTACACCTTC. Protein: CAWKVGNYGYTF.

This clonotype was seen only once. V gene TRBV5-1 combines with J gene TRBJ2-1; possibly TRBD2 for D (6 bases). Germline loops: CDR1 SGHRS, CDR2 YFSETQ. V was pared by 4 bases and J by 3 bases, with 11 bases between. The CDR3 loop spans 14 amino acids. CDR3 loop: CASSPGDLYNEQFF. CDR3 nucleotides: TGCGCCAGCAGCCCGGGGGACCTCTACAATGAGCAGTTCTTC.

In this sample, this clonotype turned up a few times. This chain uses TRBV29-1 with TRBJ1-1; the match to TRBD1 covers 7 bases. Germline CDR1 SQVTM, CDR2 ANQGSEA. Trimming at V came to 3 bases and at J to 0 bases, leaving 4 bases not matched to a gene. The CDR3 length is 14 residues. This CDR3 reads CSVESDRVNTEAFF. CDR3 DNA: TGCAGCGTTGAGTCAGACAGGGTGAACACTGAAGCTTTCTTT.

This clonotype was picked up many times. The rearrangement joins TRBV27 to TRBJ1-5; D call uncertain. The CDR3 runs to 13 residues. Trimming shortened V by 5 bases and J by 1 base, and 6 bases separated the two germline ends. Per the germline V gene, CDR1 is MNHEY and CDR2 is SMNVEV (reference sequence). The chain's CDR3 is CASSMGSNQPQHF. CDR3 coding DNA: TGTGCCAGCAGTATGGGAAGCAATCAGCCCCAGCATTTT.

This clonotype was seen repeatedly, ten times or more. V gene TRBV6-1 combines with J gene TRBJ2-7; possible D gene TRBD1, 6 bases. Trimming shortened V by 3 bases and J by 3 bases, and 15 bases separated the two germline ends. CDR1 is MNHNS and CDR2 is SASEGT in the germline V gene. This CDR3 region has 15 residues. This CDR3 reads CASSEVNRVGYEQYF. The CDR3 DNA reads TGTGCCAGCAGTGAGGTAAACAGGGTAGGCTACGAGCAGTACTTC.

Note on this clonotype: It is likely a read error: a sequence one base away is far more abundant. The chain combines TRBV27 with TRBJ1-1; perhaps TRBD1 as D (6 bases). Per germline, CDR1 MNHEY and CDR2 SMNVEV (reference sequence). The CDR3 sequence is 12 residues long. CDR3 amino acids: CASSFGGTGAFF. CDR3 sequence (DNA): TGTGCCAGCAGTTTTGGGGGCACTGGAGCTTTCTTT.

This clonotype appeared many times. The V gene is TRBV12-3 or TRBV12-4, the J gene TRBJ2-7, with TRBD2 identical over 13 bases. After removal of 6 bases from V and 11 bases from J, the junction contained 13 bases not matched to a gene. The CDR3 is 15 residues long. In DNA form, the CDR3 reads TGTGCCAGCAGCCCCGGGACTAGCGGGGCGCTGGGCGAGTACTTC. Protein product: CASSPGTSGALGEYF.

The sample holds a few counts of this clonotype. This chain connects TRBV7-2 to TRBJ1-1, with 7 bases matching TRBD1. After removal of 1 base from V and 3 bases from J, the junction contained 8 bases not matched to a gene. The length of the CDR3 is 16 residues. Germline V gene sequence: CDR1 SGHTA, CDR2 FQGNSA. The CDR3 sequence: CASSLVTGARDTEAFF. In nucleotides, the CDR3 is TGTGCCAGCAGCTTAGTTACAGGGGCGAGGGACACTGAAGCTTTCTTT.

This chain links TRBV6-1 with TRBJ2-1, with D possibly TRBD1 on 5 matching bases. The CDR3 contains 18 residues. CDR1 is MNHNS and CDR2 is SASEGT in the germline V gene. Trimming removed 6 bases at V and 6 bases at J, with 27 bases between. The CDR3 reads CASSSSVSPFRVFNEQFF. The CDR3 coding sequence is TGTGCCAGCAGCTCGTCCGTTAGTCCTTTCAGGGTATTCAATGAGCAGTTCTTC.

The chain recombines TRBV7-9 with TRBJ2-5, with TRBD2 identical over 7 bases. The length of the CDR3 is 15 residues. From germline, CDR1 is SEHNR and CDR2 FQNEAQ (reference sequence). The junction had 9 bases not matched to a gene; V was cut back by 5 bases and J by 3 bases. As DNA, the CDR3 is TGTGCCAGCAGCCCCCCGTCGGGAGGCAAAGAGACCCAGTACTTC. Translation gives CASSPPSGGKETQYF.

The chain carries TRBV29-1 and TRBJ2-7; the match to TRBD1 covers 8 bases. This CDR3 spans 13 amino acids. The germline V gene has CDR1 SQVTM and CDR2 ANQGSEA. The ends lost 7 bases at V and 2 bases at J; junction bases unmatched: 7. CDR3 sequence: CSAMTGEAYEQYF. Written as DNA, the CDR3 is TGCAGCGCTATGACAGGGGAAGCCTACGAGCAGTACTTC.